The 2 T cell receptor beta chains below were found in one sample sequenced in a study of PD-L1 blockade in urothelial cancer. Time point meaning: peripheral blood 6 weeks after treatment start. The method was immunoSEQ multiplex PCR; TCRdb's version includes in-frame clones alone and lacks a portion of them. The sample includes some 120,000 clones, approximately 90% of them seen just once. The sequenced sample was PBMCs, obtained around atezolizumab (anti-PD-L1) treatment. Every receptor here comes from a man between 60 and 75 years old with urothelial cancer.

CDR3 protein: CATRGSRPGELFF. For the CDR3, the DNA is TGTGCCACTAGGGGGAGTAGGCCCGGGGAGCTGTTTTTT. J is TRBJ2-2 and V is TRBV19, with D possibly matching TRBD1 (6 bases). Trimming shortened V by 10 bases and J by 6 bases, and 15 bases separated the two germline ends. Looked up from germline, CDR1 is LNHDA and CDR2 is SQIVND (reference sequence). The CDR3 covers 13 residues.

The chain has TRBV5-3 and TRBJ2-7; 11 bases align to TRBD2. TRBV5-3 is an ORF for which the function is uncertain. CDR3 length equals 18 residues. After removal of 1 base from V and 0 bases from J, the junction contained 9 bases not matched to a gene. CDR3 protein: CARSLFLLAGVSSYEQYF. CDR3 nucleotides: TGTGCCAGAAGCTTGTTTCTACTAGCGGGAGTCAGCTCCTACGAGCAGTACTTC.